A single sample is the source of the 27 T cell receptor beta chains below, sequenced in a study of T-cell memory formation after mild COVID-19. TCRdb independently ran MiXCR on the 5' RACE reads; one entry per CDR3 protein. The table lists about half a million distinct CDR3 sequences, 15% to 20% of them singletons. Sequenced sample: PBMCs or a T cell subset sorted from them (not recorded which). Receptors originate from an adult woman who had mild COVID-19 (a few samples of this study predate the infection). Cell type and time point are not known.

This clonotype appeared a few times. The chain combines TRBV3-1 with TRBJ2-2; 14 positions match TRBD2. Germline CDR1 reads LGHDT; CDR2 reads YNNKEL (reference sequence). This CDR3 is built from 18 residues. Unmatched junction bases numbered 10, after V lost 5 bases and J lost 5 bases. CDR3 sequence reads: CASSAQTSGGARTGELFF. In DNA form, the CDR3 reads TGTGCCAGCAGCGCCCAGACTAGCGGGGGGGCGCGAACCGGGGAGCTGTTTTTT.

J is TRBJ1-5 and V is TRBV3-1, with D possibly matching TRBD1 (5 bases). The germline V and J ends were trimmed by 2 bases and 0 bases, with 20 bases remaining between them. The CDR3 runs 19 residues. CDR1 LGHDT and CDR2 YNNKEL come from the germline V gene (reference sequence). DNA for the CDR3: TGTGCCAGCAGCCAACTAAGGGCGGGACGAAAAAATAGCAATCAGCCCCAGCATTTT. Translated: CASSQLRAGRKNSNQPQHF. Filled out from reference TRBV3-1 and TRBJ1-5, the complete variable domain reads DTAVSQTPKYLVTQMGNDKSIKCEQNLGHDTMYWYKQDSKKFLKIMFSYNNKELIINETVPNRFSPKSPDKAHLNLHINSLELGDSAVYFCASSQLRAGRKNSNQPQHFGDGTRLSIL.

The chain recombines TRBV20-1 with TRBJ1-2; 7 bases are a match to TRBD1. V lost 3 bases and J lost 4; bases outside the gene matches: 8. Germline V gene lookup returns CDR1 DFQATT and CDR2 SNEGSKA (reference sequence). CDR3 length: 14 residues. The CDR3 spells CSARFQGGFYGYTF. As DNA, the CDR3 is TGCAGTGCTAGGTTTCAGGGGGGTTTCTATGGCTACACCTTC.

The chain has TRBV9 and TRBJ2-2; D ambiguous. Germline loops: CDR1 SGDLS, CDR2 YYNGEE. The CDR3 extends over 15 amino acids. V was clipped by 0 bases and J by 5 bases, with 11 bases between them. CDR3 DNA: TGTGCCAGCAGCGTAGGTAGACAACGGACCGGGGAGCTGTTTTTT. It encodes CASSVGRQRTGELFF.

A few counts support this clonotype. For the CDR3, the DNA is TGCGCCAGCAGCGGTCCTAGTTCAGCAGGGACAGATACGCAGTATTTT. This encodes CASSGPSSAGTDTQYF. The chain employs TRBV5-1 and TRBJ2-3; D perhaps matches TRBD1 (5 bases). The length of the CDR3 is 16 residues. CDR1 is SGHRS and CDR2 is YFSETQ in the germline V gene. V dropped 4 bases and J dropped 3 bases, with 18 bases sitting between them.

This clonotype has only a few counts. This chain links TRBV27 with TRBJ2-7; 12 bases are a match to TRBD1. The germline V gene has CDR1 MNHEY and CDR2 SMNVEV (reference sequence). The CDR3 sequence is 16 residues long. The V and J ends lost 4 bases and 5 bases, in that order; junction bases with no gene match: 9. CDR3 region: CASSSPAGTGGNEQYF. Written as DNA, the CDR3 is TGTGCCAGCAGTTCCCCTGCCGGGACAGGGGGCAACGAGCAGTACTTC.

This clonotype was detected ten times or more. The chain recombines TRBV20-1 with TRBJ1-5, with 8 bases aligning to TRBD1. Trimming at V came to 0 bases and at J to 2 bases, leaving 6 bases not matched to a gene. The CDR3 contains 16 residues. Germline CDR1 reads DFQATT; CDR2 reads SNEGSKA (reference sequence). The CDR3 DNA reads TGCAGTGCTAGAGAATTACAGACAGGGGGCAATCAGCCCCAGCATTTT. This codes for CSARELQTGGNQPQHF.

This clonotype was observed many times. V and J are TRBV28 and TRBJ2-5; 8 bases map to TRBD2. Germline V gene lookup returns CDR1 MDHEN and CDR2 SYDVKM. V gave up 1 base and J gave up 4 bases; unmatched junction bases: 11. The CDR3 is 17 residues long. DNA of the CDR3: TGTGCCAGCAGTTTATCTCGGGGACTAGGCTCGTTAGAGACCCAGTACTTC. It specifies CASSLSRGLGSLETQYF.

This clonotype was counted a few times. V gene TRBV2 combines with J gene TRBJ1-4, with D maybe TRBD1 (6 bases). The CDR3 loop spans 15 amino acids. The germline gives CDR1 SNHLY, CDR2 FYNNEI. With 6 bases removed from V and 2 bases from J, the gap between germline ends came to 13 bases. The CDR3 loop reads CASRDTGSTNEKLFF. DNA of the CDR3: TGTGCCAGCAGAGATACAGGGAGCACTAATGAAAAACTGTTTTTT.

Written as DNA, the CDR3 is TGTGCCAGCAGTCCCCAACTCCCACTAGCGGGGGGCCCAACAGATACGCAGTATTTT. This codes for CASSPQLPLAGGPTDTQYF. The chain couples TRBV12-3 or TRBV12-4 to TRBJ2-3; TRBD2 agrees at 12 bases. The CDR3 extends over 19 amino acids. V trimming: 5 bases; J trimming: 3 bases; junction bases outside the gene matches: 15.

The rearrangement links TRBV6-5 to TRBJ1-5; weak D call: TRBD1 (6 bases). Trimming cost V 2 bases and J 6 bases, with 11 bases left between them. CDR3 length: 14 amino acids. From germline, CDR1 is MNHEY and CDR2 SVGAGI. Here the CDR3 reads CASSYKGGLQPQHF. The DNA of the CDR3 is TGTGCCAGCAGTTACAAAGGGGGGCTTCAGCCCCAGCATTTT.

This clonotype was counted a few times. V is TRBV6-2 or TRBV6-3 and J is TRBJ2-7, with unresolved D. Germline-derived CDR1 and CDR2 are MNHEY and SVGEGT. With 8 bases removed from V and 3 bases from J, the gap between germline ends came to 8 bases. The CDR3 extends over 11 amino acids. The DNA for the CDR3 is TGTGCCAGCGCAAAAGGCTACGAGCAGTACTTC. It specifies CASAKGYEQYF.

This clonotype was detected only a few times. This chain joins TRBV12-3 or TRBV12-4 and TRBJ2-1, with a weak D call TRBD1 (5 bases). The CDR3 sequence is 14 residues long. The V and J ends lost 7 bases and 4 bases respectively, with 14 bases between them. This CDR3 is CASNVGQGYNEQFF. CDR3 DNA sequence: TGTGCCAGCAACGTCGGGCAGGGTTACAATGAGCAGTTCTTC.

This clonotype came up a few times. Here the CDR3 reads CASSKNRVGAEAFF. DNA for the CDR3: TGTGCCAGCAGCAAAAACAGGGTGGGGGCTGAAGCTTTCTTT. The rearrangement links TRBV12-3 or TRBV12-4 to TRBJ1-1; D possibly corresponds to TRBD1 (6 bases). The CDR3 consists of 14 residues. The V and J ends lost 6 bases and 6 bases respectively, with 17 bases between them.

In its sample, this clonotype was seen a few times. The chain combines TRBV9 with TRBJ2-1; D assignment may be TRBD1 or TRBD2 (5 bases each). V was cut by 1 base and J by 9 bases, with 14 bases left in between. The CDR3 extends over 14 amino acids. Germline V gene data show CDR1 as SGDLS and CDR2 as YYNGEE. CDR3 sequence (DNA): TGTGCCAGCAGCGTAAGGGACCGGGTGGGTGAGCAGTTCTTC. Its translation: CASSVRDRVGEQFF.

A remark on this clonotype: The junction and the germline gene differ at one end; a read error may be behind it. CDR3 region: CATSRTGEGNEQFF. The CDR3 nucleotides read TGTGCCACCAGCCGAACAGGGGAGGGCAATGAGCAGTTCTTC. The gene calls are TRBV9 and TRBJ2-1; D assignment may be TRBD1 or TRBD2 (7 bases each). This CDR3 has 14 residues. CDR1 and CDR2 from the germline V gene are SGDLS and YYNGEE.

The chain has TRBV5-1 and TRBJ2-7; 7 bases agree with TRBD1. Losses at the gene ends were 3 bases for V and 6 bases for J; bases not matched to a gene: 12. The CDR3 loop spans 15 amino acids. Germline loops: CDR1 SGHRS, CDR2 YFSETQ. Here the CDR3 reads CASSWDSFGLSEQYF. CDR3 DNA sequence: TGCGCCAGCAGCTGGGACAGTTTTGGGCTCTCCGAGCAGTACTTC.

The sample holds a few counts of this clonotype. This chain uses TRBV4-2 with TRBJ2-7; D tentatively reads TRBD1 or TRBD2 (7 bases each). Germline V gives CDR1 LGHNA, CDR2 YNFKEQ. Trimming removed 3 bases at V and 4 bases at J, with 16 bases between. The CDR3 spans 15 residues. The CDR3 region has the DNA TGTGCCAGCAGCCAGGACAGGACTAGTGAATACGAGCAGTACTTC. It specifies CASSQDRTSEYEQYF.

The CDR3 coding sequence is TGTGCCAGCAGCACTGGGGATCGCCACTCATCTAATGAAAAACTGTTTTTT. It translates to CASSTGDRHSSNEKLFF. The V and J genes are TRBV5-4 and TRBJ1-4; no definite D call. The CDR3 is 17 amino acids. Germline-derived CDR1 and CDR2 are SGHNT and YYREEE (reference sequence). Trimming removed 4 bases at V and 3 bases at J, with 19 bases between. Drawing the rest from reference TRBV5-4 and TRBJ1-4, the complete variable domain is ETGVTQSPTHLIKTRGQQVTLRCSSQSGHNTVSWYQQALGQGPQFIFQYYREEENGRGNFPPRFSGLQFPNYSSELNVNALELDDSALYLCASSTGDRHSSNEKLFFGSGTQLSVL.

There are a few counts of this clonotype. This CDR3 reads CASSLAPTGANYGYTF. Here the CDR3 DNA reads TGTGCCAGCAGCTTAGCCCCGACAGGGGCCAACTATGGCTACACCTTC. This rearrangement joins TRBV7-9 to TRBJ1-2; 8 bases map to TRBD1. The CDR3 is 16 amino acids. Germline CDR1 is SEHNR and CDR2 is FQNEAQ (reference sequence). With V trimmed by 0 bases and J by 2 bases, 5 bases remained unmatched.

V is TRBV5-1 and J is TRBJ2-5; a weak D match, TRBD2 (5 bases). The V gene lost 9 bases and the J gene lost 5 bases, with 17 bases spanning the gap. The length of the CDR3 is 13 residues. Germline V CDR1 and CDR2: SGHRS, YFSETQ. Written as DNA, the CDR3 is TGCGCCACCTCCCCGGGGAATTGGGAGACCCAGTACTTC. Translating gives CATSPGNWETQYF.

The genes are TRBV2 and TRBJ1-2; 10 positions agree with TRBD1. V was clipped by 6 bases and J by 4 bases; unmatched bases: 5. The CDR3 contains 14 residues. Germline loops: CDR1 SNHLY, CDR2 FYNNEI. CDR3 sequence reads: CASRRGQGSYGYTF. The CDR3 DNA reads TGTGCCAGCAGAAGGGGACAGGGGAGCTATGGCTACACCTTC.

Only a few counts were recorded for this clonotype. The chain uses TRBV10-3 and TRBJ1-6, with TRBD1 identical over 7 bases. CDR3 length equals 13 residues. CDR1 and CDR2 from the germline V gene are ENHRY and SYGVKD. V gave up 11 bases and J gave up 9 bases; unmatched junction bases: 10. CDR3 loop: CAAGRGITSPLHF. The CDR3 coding sequence is TGTGCCGCCGGCAGGGGGATAACTTCACCCCTCCACTTT.

This clonotype was observed at least ten times. The chain employs TRBV20-1 and TRBJ2-4, with 7 positions matching TRBD1. V was clipped by 6 bases and J by 0 bases; unmatched bases: 8. Germline V gives CDR1 DFQATT, CDR2 SNEGSKA (reference sequence). This CDR3 has 15 amino acids. The CDR3 loop is CSASGTALAKNIQYF. The CDR3 coding sequence is TGCAGTGCCAGTGGGACAGCCTTAGCCAAAAACATTCAGTACTTC.

V gene TRBV5-4 combines with J gene TRBJ1-1, with TRBD1 as a possible D gene (6 bases). This CDR3 contains 15 residues. V lost 4 bases and J lost 1, with 14 bases in between. Germline-derived CDR1 and CDR2 are SGHNT and YYREEE (reference sequence). The CDR3 region is CASSTVGGRNTEAFF. CDR3 DNA sequence: TGTGCCAGCAGCACCGTTGGGGGGCGGAACACTGAAGCTTTCTTT. The whole variable domain, filled in from reference TRBV5-4 and TRBJ1-1, reads ETGVTQSPTHLIKTRGQQVTLRCSSQSGHNTVSWYQQALGQGPQFIFQYYREEENGRGNFPPRFSGLQFPNYSSELNVNALELDDSALYLCASSTVGGRNTEAFFGQGTRLTVV.

V and J are TRBV2 and TRBJ2-2; D remains ambiguous. Per the germline V gene, CDR1 is SNHLY and CDR2 is FYNNEI. This CDR3 spans 13 amino acids. The V gene lost 2 bases and the J gene lost 5 bases, with 6 bases spanning the gap. The CDR3 reads CASSESRTGELFF. The CDR3 DNA is TGTGCCAGCAGTGAATCGCGGACCGGGGAGCTGTTTTTT.

This clonotype was found a few times. The chain uses TRBV12-3 or TRBV12-4 and TRBJ2-1; D ambiguous. The length of the CDR3 is 13 residues. V lost 2 bases to trimming and J lost 9 bases, with 11 bases between them. The CDR3 region has the DNA TGTGCCAGCAGTTTATTGCTGGGATCTGAGCAGTTCTTC. Its protein is CASSLLLGSEQFF.